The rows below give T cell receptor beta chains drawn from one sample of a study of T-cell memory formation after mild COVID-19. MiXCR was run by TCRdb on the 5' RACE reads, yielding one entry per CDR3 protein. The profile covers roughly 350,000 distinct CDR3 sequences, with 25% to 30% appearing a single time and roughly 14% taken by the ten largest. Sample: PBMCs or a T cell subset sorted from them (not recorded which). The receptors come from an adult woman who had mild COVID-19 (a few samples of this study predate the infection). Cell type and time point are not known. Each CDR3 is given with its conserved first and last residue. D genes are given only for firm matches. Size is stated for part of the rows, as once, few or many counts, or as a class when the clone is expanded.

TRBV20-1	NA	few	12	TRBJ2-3	TGCAGTGCTAGAATACTAGCAGATACGCAGTATTTT	CSARILADTQYF
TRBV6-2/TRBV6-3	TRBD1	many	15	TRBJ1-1	TGTGCCAGCAGTGACCTTGGGACAGGGGGGACTGAAGCTTTCTTT	CASSDLGTGGTEAFF
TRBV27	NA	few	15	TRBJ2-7	TGTGCCAGTAGCAGGGCACTTCTATCGAACTACGAGCAGTACTTC	CASSRALLSNYEQYF
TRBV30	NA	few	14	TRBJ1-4	TGTGCCTGGGGCAATAAACAGGGTAATGAAAAACTGTTTTTT	CAWGNKQGNEKLFF
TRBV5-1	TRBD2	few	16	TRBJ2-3	TGCGCCAGCAGCCCTGGGACTAGCGGGTTCACAGATACGCAGTATTTT	CASSPGTSGFTDTQYF
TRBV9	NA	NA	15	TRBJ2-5	TGTGCCAGCAGCGAAGGATCAGGGGGGTTGGAGACCCAGTACTTC	CASSEGSGGLETQYF
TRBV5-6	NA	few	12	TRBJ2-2	TGTGCCAGCACCCAGGGTTTGAGGGAGCTGTTTTTT	CASTQGLRELFF
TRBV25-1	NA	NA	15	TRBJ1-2	TGTGCCAGCAGTGAATCTGGCAGGGGAAACTATGGCTACACCTTC	CASSESGRGNYGYTF
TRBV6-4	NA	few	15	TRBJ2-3	TGTGCCAGCAGTGCCTCTGCGACAGAGAGGTATACGCAGTATTTT	CASSASATERYTQYF
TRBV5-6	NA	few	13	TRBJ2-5	TGTGCCAGCAGCTTGGCGTCGGGGGAGACCCAGTACTTC	CASSLASGETQYF
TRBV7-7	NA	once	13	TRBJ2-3	TGTGCTAGCAGCCCCGGTGAGGGAGATACGCAGTATTTT	CASSPGEGDTQYF
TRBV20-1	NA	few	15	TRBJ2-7	TGCAGTGCCCCGGAGCCTAGCTCTCTTTCCTACGAGCAGTACTTC	CSAPEPSSLSYEQYF
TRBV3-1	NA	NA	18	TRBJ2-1	TGTGCCAGCAGCTACTTTAGTTCCGGACAGCCCTCCTACAATGAGCAGTTCTTC	CASSYFSSGQPSYNEQFF
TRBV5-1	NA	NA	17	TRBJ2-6	TGCGCCAGCAGCTTGGTGACAGGTAACTCTGGGGCCAACGTCCTGACTTTC	CASSLVTGNSGANVLTF
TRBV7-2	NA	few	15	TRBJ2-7	TGTGCCAGCAGCTTTCGCCCAGTCGGTGTCTACGAGCAGTACTTC	CASSFRPVGVYEQYF
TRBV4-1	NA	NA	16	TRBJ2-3	TGCGCCAGCAGCCAACTTTGGTTGACGACCACAGATACGCAGTATTTT	CASSQLWLTTTDTQYF
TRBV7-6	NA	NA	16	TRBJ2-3	TGTGCCAGCAGCTTAGAATGGAGCGGGCGCACAGATACGCAGTATTTT	CASSLEWSGRTDTQYF